The 22 T cell receptor beta chains below come from one sample, sequenced in a study of neurological immune-mediated disorders. Each CDR3 protein gets one entry after TCRdb re-called the 5' RACE reads with MiXCR. The sample gives about 14,000 distinct CDR3 sequences, under 8% of which show up once; roughly a quarter is in the top ten. The sample comprised CD8+ T cells from blood. The receptor set was obtained from a woman aged 35 to 49 in good health.

This clonotype was recorded many times. This chain connects TRBV2 to TRBJ2-3, with a possible D match to TRBD2 (6 bases). This CDR3 is built from 16 residues. Germline CDR1 reads SNHLY; CDR2 reads FYNNEI. The V gene lost 3 bases and the J gene lost 5 bases, with 18 bases spanning the gap. CDR3 DNA: TGTGCCAGCAGTGAGTCGACTAGTTGGTTTGAAGATACGCAGTATTTT. Translating it yields CASSESTSWFEDTQYF.

The table lists this clonotype with many counts. The chain has TRBV28 and TRBJ1-1, with D perhaps matching TRBD1 (5 bases). The CDR3 totals 14 residues. CDR1 and CDR2 from the germline V gene are MDHEN and SYDVKM. V lost 4 bases to trimming and J lost 4 bases, with 13 bases between them. CDR3 nucleotides: TGTGCCAGCAGTTCGATAGGGGAGGGCACTGAAGCTTTCTTT. Amino acids: CASSSIGEGTEAFF.

In this sample, this clonotype turned up many times. The chain couples TRBV15 to TRBJ2-3, with D hard to call. The CDR3 sequence is 13 residues long. The germline CDR1 and CDR2 sequences are LNHNV and YYDKDF (reference sequence). Trimming took 8 bases from V and 0 from J, leaving 9 bases between them. CDR3 DNA: TGTGCCACCTTGGCGGAAAGCACAGATACGCAGTATTTT. It encodes CATLAESTDTQYF. The full variable domain, completed using reference TRBV15 and TRBJ2-3, is DAMVIQNPRYQVTQFGKPVTLSCSQTLNHNVMYWYQQKSSQAPKLLFHYYDKDFNNEADTPDNFQSRRPNTSFCFLDIRSPGLGDTAMYLCATLAESTDTQYFGPGTRLTVL.

The table lists this clonotype with many counts. The chain is built from TRBV2 and TRBJ2-1; 8 nucleotides match TRBD1. This CDR3 spans 14 amino acids. CDR1 SNHLY and CDR2 FYNNEI come from the germline V gene. V shed 10 bases and J 1 base; nucleotides not matched to a gene: 6. CDR3: CATPDRESYNEQFF. CDR3 DNA: TGTGCCACCCCGGACAGGGAGTCCTACAATGAGCAGTTCTTC.

By proportion, this clonotype is medium-sized (0.01 to 0.1%). The chain joins TRBV7-2 to TRBJ1-5; no clear D. The ends were cut back, 5 bases at V and 1 base at J, with 15 bases in the middle. Germline assignment: CDR1 SGHTA and CDR2 FQGNSA. This CDR3 spans 16 amino acids. The CDR3 coding sequence is TGTGCCAGCAGCCCAGGTGTGTTCGGGAGCAATCAGCCCCAGCATTTT. Residues: CASSPGVFGSNQPQHF. Full variable domain (missing parts from reference TRBV7-2 and TRBJ1-5): GAGVSQSPSNKVTEKGKDVELRCDPISGHTALYWYRQSLGQGLEFLIYFQGNSAPDKSGLPSDRFSAERTGGSVSTLTIQRTQQEDSAVYLCASSPGVFGSNQPQHFGDGTRLSIL.

This clonotype appeared many times. The V and J genes are TRBV3-1 and TRBJ2-5, with TRBD1 matching over 8 bases. Looked up from germline, CDR1 is LGHDT and CDR2 is YNNKEL (reference sequence). This CDR3 comprises 14 residues. The V gene end was trimmed by 6 bases and the J gene end by 5 bases; junction bases not matched to a gene: 8. The CDR3, as DNA: TGTGCCAGCAGAGTGACAGGGGCTCGCGAGACCCAGTACTTC. Its translation: CASRVTGARETQYF.

This clonotype has just one count. This may arise from a read error, as a much more abundant clone is one base away. The chain employs TRBV6-1 and TRBJ1-1; the match to TRBD1 covers 7 bases. The CDR3 is made up of 13 amino acids. Trimming cost V 10 bases and J 0 bases; bases outside gene matches: 5. Per germline, CDR1 MNHNS and CDR2 SASEGT. The CDR3 loop is CAIVGQMNTEAFF. The CDR3 bases are TGTGCCATCGTGGGACAGATGAACACTGAAGCTTTCTTT.

This clonotype has a count of ten or more. This sequence joins TRBV4-1 and TRBJ2-5; tentative D call: TRBD2 (7 bases). V dropped 3 bases and J dropped 1 base, with 15 bases sitting between them. This CDR3 comprises 16 residues. Germline-derived CDR1 and CDR2 are MGHRA and YSYEKL. DNA of the CDR3: TGCGCCAGCAGCCAGAGGTTCGGGGGGCCCCAAGAGACCCAGTACTTC. It specifies CASSQRFGGPQETQYF.

Comment on this clonotype: As the CDR3 is not closed by the conserved phenylalanine or tryptophan, this likely results from a read error. The DNA is left out, because the CDR3 cannot be placed on it with certainty; the CDR3 is given as TCRdb lists it. The chain couples TRBV10-3 to TRBJ1-4; the table's D call TRBD1 went unverified against the DNA. Germline CDR1 ENHRY, CDR2 SYGVKD. The CDR3 is made up of 15 amino acids, end residues included. Here the CDR3 reads CAISEPRTGGASPPY.

This clonotype showed up many times. This rearrangement joins TRBV3-1 to TRBJ2-7, with D perhaps matching TRBD2 (7 bases). Trimming stripped 1 base from V and 6 bases from J, with 13 bases between. This CDR3 contains 14 residues. Per germline, CDR1 LGHDT and CDR2 YNNKEL (reference sequence). CDR3 sequence: CASSQGGRGGEQYF. The CDR3 DNA reads as TGTGCCAGCAGCCAAGGGGGGCGCGGGGGCGAGCAGTACTTC.

Many counts were recorded for this clonotype. The chain couples TRBV7-9 to TRBJ2-1, with 12 bases fitting TRBD2. CDR3 length: 17 residues. V trimming: 5 bases; J trimming: 2 bases; junction bases outside the gene matches: 7. Germline CDR1 is SEHNR and CDR2 is FQNEAQ (reference sequence). The DNA of the CDR3 is TGTGCCAGCAGCCCTAGATCTAGCGGGGGGGCCTACAATGAGCAGTTCTTC. It specifies CASSPRSSGGAYNEQFF.

This clonotype was counted a few times. The chain is built from TRBV9 and TRBJ1-2; TRBD1 might be the D (6 bases). Germline assignment: CDR1 SGDLS and CDR2 YYNGEE. Trimming stripped 2 bases from V and 4 bases from J, with 12 bases between. The CDR3 runs 14 residues. The DNA of the CDR3 is TGTGCCAGCAGCGTGGGAGGGGGAAGCTATGGCTACACCTTC. It encodes CASSVGGGSYGYTF.

This clonotype was detected ten times or more. The V and J genes are TRBV4-1 and TRBJ2-1, with TRBD2 as a possible D gene (5 bases). Trimming pared 0 bases from V and 8 bases from J, leaving 14 bases between. CDR1 MGHRA and CDR2 YSYEKL come from the germline V gene. CDR3 length equals 15 residues. CDR3 sequence reads: CASSQDRGPSDEQFF. The CDR3 bases are TGCGCCAGCAGCCAAGATCGGGGTCCCAGCGATGAGCAGTTCTTC.

The sample holds many counts of this clonotype. The chain recombines TRBV19 with TRBJ2-6; weak D call: TRBD2 (6 bases). The germline V gene encodes CDR1 LNHDA and CDR2 SQIVND (reference sequence). This CDR3 region has 16 residues. With 3 bases removed from V and 2 bases from J, the gap between germline ends came to 11 bases. The chain's CDR3 is CASSMMGGAGANVLTF. In DNA, the CDR3 is TGTGCCAGTAGTATGATGGGAGGAGCTGGGGCCAACGTCCTGACTTTC. The variable domain in full, with the rest retrieved from reference TRBV19 and TRBJ2-6, is DGGITQSPKYLFRKEGQNVTLSCEQNLNHDAMYWYRQDPGQGLRLIYYSQIVNDFQKGDIAEGYSVSREKKESFPLTVTSAQKNPTAFYLCASSMMGGAGANVLTFGAGSRLTVL.

By sample fraction, this clonotype is medium-sized (0.01 to 0.1%). This chain uses TRBV20-1 with TRBJ2-3, with D maybe TRBD1 (5 bases). This CDR3 is built from 14 residues. Germline V gene sequence: CDR1 DFQATT, CDR2 SNEGSKA (reference sequence). V was trimmed by 3 bases and J by 2 bases, leaving 12 bases between them. The CDR3 sequence is CSASGQGDTDTQYF. The CDR3 region has the DNA TGCAGTGCTAGTGGTCAGGGTGACACAGATACGCAGTATTTT.

This clonotype has at least ten counts. The V call is TRBV3-1, the J call TRBJ2-3; a possible D gene is TRBD2 (6 bases). V was clipped by 2 bases and J by 7 bases, with 22 bases between them. The CDR3 has 17 residues. CDR1 is LGHDT, CDR2 YNNKEL, per germline (reference sequence). CDR3 sequence (DNA): TGTGCCAGCAGCCAAATCAGCGGGCCCCAGGCCCCTTATACGCAGTATTTT. It specifies CASSQISGPQAPYTQYF.

This clonotype was observed many times. The chain joins TRBV3-1 to TRBJ2-6, with 15 bases aligning to TRBD2. The germline gives CDR1 LGHDT, CDR2 YNNKEL (reference sequence). The CDR3 covers 19 residues. The trim removed 4 bases at V and 0 bases at J, leaving 4 bases unmatched. The CDR3 reads CASSPGTSGRNSGANVLTF. CDR3 sequence (DNA): TGTGCCAGCAGCCCTGGGACTAGCGGGAGGAACTCTGGGGCCAACGTCCTGACTTTC. The entire variable domain, with the rest obtained from reference TRBV3-1 and TRBJ2-6, is as follows: DTAVSQTPKYLVTQMGNDKSIKCEQNLGHDTMYWYKQDSKKFLKIMFSYNNKELIINETVPNRFSPKSPDKAHLNLHINSLELGDSAVYFCASSPGTSGRNSGANVLTFGAGSRLTVL.

This clonotype was recorded at least ten times. This chain uses TRBV19 with TRBJ2-1, with 13 bases matching TRBD2. The trim removed 5 bases at V and 0 bases at J, leaving 10 bases unmatched. The CDR3 spans 19 residues. Looked up from germline, CDR1 is LNHDA and CDR2 is SQIVND (reference sequence). This CDR3 is CASSPPTSGRANSYNEQFF. CDR3 coding DNA: TGTGCCAGTAGTCCTCCCACTAGCGGGAGGGCTAACTCCTACAATGAGCAGTTCTTC.

This clonotype was seen repeatedly, ten times or more. J is TRBJ2-1 and V is TRBV5-5; 14 positions agree with TRBD2. Germline lookup yields CDR1 SGHKS and CDR2 YYEKEE (reference sequence). The ends lost 4 bases at V and 10 bases at J; junction bases unmatched: 4. The length of the CDR3 is 14 residues. The CDR3 loop reads CASSLGLAGGEQFF. The CDR3 DNA is TGTGCCAGCAGCCTCGGACTAGCGGGAGGAGAGCAGTTCTTC.

Ten or more counts support this clonotype. The genes are TRBV20-1 and TRBJ2-1; 8 bases line up with TRBD2. The CDR3 extends over 14 amino acids. Trimming at V came to 5 bases and at J to 13 bases, leaving 16 bases not matched to a gene. Germline V gene lookup returns CDR1 DFQATT and CDR2 SNEGSKA (reference sequence). CDR3 residues: CSASLAGLVLLQFF. The CDR3 DNA follows: TGCAGTGCTTCGTTAGCGGGACTTGTGCTCCTACAGTTCTTC.

In its sample, this clonotype was seen many times. V usage is TRBV14 and J usage is TRBJ1-2; no clear D. The germline V and J ends were trimmed by 0 bases and 8 bases, with 16 bases remaining between them. The germline V gene encodes CDR1 SGHDN and CDR2 FVKESK. The CDR3 loop spans 15 amino acids. The CDR3 region is CASSQEQSGVNGYTF. DNA of the CDR3: TGTGCCAGCAGCCAAGAACAGTCAGGAGTGAACGGCTACACCTTC.

This clonotype was recorded at least ten times. The chain couples TRBV7-8 to TRBJ2-2; TRBD1 matches 7 bases. The CDR3 is made up of 15 amino acids. Trimming removed 3 bases from V and 0 bases from J; junction bases left unmatched: 1. Looked up from germline, CDR1 is SGHVS and CDR2 is FQNEAQ. The CDR3 here is CASSFGTANTGELFF. The CDR3 DNA sequence: TGTGCCAGCAGCTTCGGGACAGCGAACACCGGGGAGCTGTTTTTT.